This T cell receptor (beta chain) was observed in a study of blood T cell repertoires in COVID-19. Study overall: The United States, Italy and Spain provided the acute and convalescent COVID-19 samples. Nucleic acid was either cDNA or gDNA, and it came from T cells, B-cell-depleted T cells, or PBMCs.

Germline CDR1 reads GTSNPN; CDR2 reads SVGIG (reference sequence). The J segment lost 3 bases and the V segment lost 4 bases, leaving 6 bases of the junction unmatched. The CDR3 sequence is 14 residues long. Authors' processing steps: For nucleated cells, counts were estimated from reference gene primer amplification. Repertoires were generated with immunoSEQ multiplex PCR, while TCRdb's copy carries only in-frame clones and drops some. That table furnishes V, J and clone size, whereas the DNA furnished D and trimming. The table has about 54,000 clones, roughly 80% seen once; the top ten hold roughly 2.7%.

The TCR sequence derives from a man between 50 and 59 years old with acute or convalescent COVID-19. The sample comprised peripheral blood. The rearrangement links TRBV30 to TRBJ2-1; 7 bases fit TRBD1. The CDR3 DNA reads TGTGCCTGGATGGATTGGGACAGCTACAATGAGCAGTTCTTC. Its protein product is CAWMDWDSYNEQFF.